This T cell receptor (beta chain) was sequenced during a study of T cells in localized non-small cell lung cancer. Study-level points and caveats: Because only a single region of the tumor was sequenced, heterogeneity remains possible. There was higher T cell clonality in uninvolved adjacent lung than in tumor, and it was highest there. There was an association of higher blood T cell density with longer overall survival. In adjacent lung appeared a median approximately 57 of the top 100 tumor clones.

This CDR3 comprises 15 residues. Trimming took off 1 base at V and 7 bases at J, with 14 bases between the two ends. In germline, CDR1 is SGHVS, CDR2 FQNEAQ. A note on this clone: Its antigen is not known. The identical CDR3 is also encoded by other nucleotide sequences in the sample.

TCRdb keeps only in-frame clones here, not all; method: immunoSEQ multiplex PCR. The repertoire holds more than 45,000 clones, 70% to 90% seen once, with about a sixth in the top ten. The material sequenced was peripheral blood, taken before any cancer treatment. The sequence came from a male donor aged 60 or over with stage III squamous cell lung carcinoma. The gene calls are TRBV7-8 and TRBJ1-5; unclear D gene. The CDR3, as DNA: TGTGCCAGCAGCTTAGTCGGCAGGAATAACCAGCCCCAGCATTTT. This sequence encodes CASSLVGRNNQPQHF.